The T cell receptor beta chain under discussion was sequenced for a study of technical replicates of blood from a handful of donors. Sequenced by immunoSEQ multiplex PCR; TCRdb stores in-frame clones only, minus some. Among tens of thousands of clones listed, about 86% were seen once. The CDR3 covers 15 residues. V lost 0 bases and J lost 0, with 6 bases in between. Germline CDR1 and CDR2: LGHNA and YSLEER. The J gene is TRBJ1-3, the V gene TRBV4-3, with D unresolved. The material sequenced was PBMCs. The TCR was taken from a human donor in good health. Some clones in this sample may be carry-over from other donors' samples. The chain's CDR3 is CASSQERDSGNTIYF. As DNA, the CDR3 is TGCGCCAGCAGCCAAGAGAGGGACTCTGGAAACACCATATATTTT.